This TCR beta chain was documented in a study of blood T cells in healthy people across ages. It was with a sample-barcoded 5' primer and a J-beta primer mix that a second PCR of roughly 7 to 12 cycles was run. A single record per CDR3 protein comes from TCRdb applying MiXCR to the 5' RACE reads. The sample lists 1.5 million or so distinct CDR3 sequences, less than 45% occurring once. Germline lookup yields CDR1 DFQATT and CDR2 SNEGSKA (reference sequence). Trimming took 0 bases from V and 1 from J; bases not matched to a gene: 10. The CDR3 is made up of 17 amino acids. The sequencing sample was made of blood. The source is a woman aged 18-35 years in good health. The chain couples TRBV20-1 to TRBJ2-5; 8 bases are a match to TRBD1. DNA of the CDR3: TGCAGTGCTAGAGATGGGAGTCCCGGGACAGGCCAAGAGACCCAGTACTTC. Its protein product is CSARDGSPGTGQETQYF.